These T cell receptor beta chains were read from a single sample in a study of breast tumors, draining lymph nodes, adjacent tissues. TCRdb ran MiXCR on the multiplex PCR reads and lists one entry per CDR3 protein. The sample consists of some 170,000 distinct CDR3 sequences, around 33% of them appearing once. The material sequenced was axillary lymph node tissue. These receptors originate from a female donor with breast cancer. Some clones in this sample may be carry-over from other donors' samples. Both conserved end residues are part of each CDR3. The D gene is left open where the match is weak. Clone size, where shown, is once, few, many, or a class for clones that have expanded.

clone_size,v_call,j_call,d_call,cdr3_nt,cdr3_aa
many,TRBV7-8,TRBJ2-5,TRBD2,TGTGCCAGCAGCTTAGGGACTAGCGGGGGGGTCAGTACCCAGTACTTC,CASSLGTSGGVSTQYF
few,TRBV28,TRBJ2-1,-,TGTGCCAGCAGTCTGACTCCACGGAATGAGCAGTTCTTC,CASSLTPRNEQFF
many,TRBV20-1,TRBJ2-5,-,TGCAGTGCTAGGGTACCCAGGGCCCAGTCCTTC,CSARVPRAQSF
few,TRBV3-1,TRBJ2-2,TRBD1,TGTGCCAGCAGCCTTCAGGGGGCCAGGGAGCTGTTTTTT,CASSLQGARELFF
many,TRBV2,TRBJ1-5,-,TGTGCCAGCAGGGGGGGTGATATGAGTCAGCCCCAGCATTTT,CASRGGDMSQPQHF
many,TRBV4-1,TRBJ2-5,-,TGCGCCAGCAGCCAAGATCCGGGTGGGCGAGAGACCCAGTACTTC,CASSQDPGGRETQYF
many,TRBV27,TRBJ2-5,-,TGTGCCAGCAGTTTAACCGACCAAGAGACCCAGTACTTC,CASSLTDQETQYF
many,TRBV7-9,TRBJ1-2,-,TGTGCCAGCAGCTTGGGTATCATAGGGTATGGCTACACCTTC,CASSLGIIGYGYTF
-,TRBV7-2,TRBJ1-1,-,TGTGCCAGCAGCCTCCAGATGTCGGGGAAAGGAGGCACTGAAGCTTTCTTT,CASSLQMSGKGGTEAFF
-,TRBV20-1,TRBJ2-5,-,TGCAGTGCTCCAAACCCGCGGGAGACCCAGTACTTC,CSAPNPRETQYF
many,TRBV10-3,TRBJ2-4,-,TGTGCCATCAGTGATAGTCAAATCCTAGCCAAAAACATTCAGTACTTC,CAISDSQILAKNIQYF
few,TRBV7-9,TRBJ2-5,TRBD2,TGTGCCAGCAGCCTCCGTGCTAGCGGGCCCAGAGGGGAGCCCCAGTACTTC,CASSLRASGPRGEPQYF
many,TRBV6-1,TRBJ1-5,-,TGTGCCAGCAGTGCTTCGGGGGTTGTGGGCAATCAGCCCCAGCATTTT,CASSASGVVGNQPQHF
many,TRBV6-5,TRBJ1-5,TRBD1,TGTGCCAGCAGCAGGACAGGGCGCAATCAGCCCCAGCATTTT,CASSRTGRNQPQHF
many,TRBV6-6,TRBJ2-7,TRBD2,TGTGCCAGCAGTTCGTCCGGGACTAACTACGAGCAGTACTTC,CASSSSGTNYEQYF
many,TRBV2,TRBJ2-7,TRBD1,TGTGCCAGCAGCCGACAGGGTGGTTACGAGCAGTACTTC,CASSRQGGYEQYF
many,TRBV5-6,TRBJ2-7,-,TGTGCCAGCAGCCCCGGGACTGGCGAGCAGTACTTC,CASSPGTGEQYF
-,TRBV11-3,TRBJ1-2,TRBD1,TGTGCCAGCAACTCCCGGACAGGGGGCTATGGCTGCACCTTC,CASNSRTGGYGCTF
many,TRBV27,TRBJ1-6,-,TGTGCCAGCAGACGAACACAAGGAGGACAGCTCCTTGGCCCTAATTCACCCCTCCACTTT,CASRRTQGGQLLGPNSPLHF
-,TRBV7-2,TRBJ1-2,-,TGTGCCAGCAGCTTAGGGTCCGGGCAATACGCAAATGGCCACACCTTC,CASSLGSGQYANGHTF
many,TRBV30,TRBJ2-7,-,TGTGCCTGGAGTGTAGGGGGTTCCTACGAGCAGTACTTC,CAWSVGGSYEQYF
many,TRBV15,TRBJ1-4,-,TGTGCCACCAGCAGATCTAGGGTTGCTAATGAAAAACTGTTTTTT,CATSRSRVANEKLFF
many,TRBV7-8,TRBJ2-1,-,TGTGCCAGCAGCTTTCGGAAACCCCATGAGCAGTTCTTC,CASSFRKPHEQFF
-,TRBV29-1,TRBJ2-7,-,TGCAGCGTTGAGGGGCCCCTCGCTTACGAGCAGTACTTC,CSVEGPLAYEQYF
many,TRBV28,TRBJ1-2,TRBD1,TGTGCCAGCGGAAGAGCCAGGGGGCGCGGCTACACCTTC,CASGRARGRGYTF
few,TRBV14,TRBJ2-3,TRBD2,TGTGCCAGCAGCCAACCCCTTGGGGGGGGGACAGATACGCAGTATTTT,CASSQPLGGGTDTQYF
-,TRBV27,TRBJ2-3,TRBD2,TGTGCCAGCAGTATGAGCGGGAGGGCCGGGACAGATACGCAGTATTTT,CASSMSGRAGTDTQYF
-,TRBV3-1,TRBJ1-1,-,TGTGCCAGCAGCCAATTCTCAAACATGAACACTGAAGCTTTCTTT,CASSQFSNMNTEAFF
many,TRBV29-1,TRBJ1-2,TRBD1,TGCAGCGTTTCTGACAGGGCCCTTCGGGGCTACACCTTC,CSVSDRALRGYTF
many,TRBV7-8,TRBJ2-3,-,TGTGCCAGCAGCTCAAATAGCGGCCGGATTCAGTATTTT,CASSSNSGRIQYF
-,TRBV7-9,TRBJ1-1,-,TGTGCCAGCAGCCCTTCTGGGGTCACTGAAGCTTTCTTT,CASSPSGVTEAFF
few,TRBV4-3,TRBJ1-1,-,TGCGCCAGCAGCCAGTTCCGGGACACCACTGAAGCTTTCTTT,CASSQFRDTTEAFF